Presented here are 26 T cell receptor beta chains from one specimen sequenced in a study of radiation and T cells in renal cell carcinoma. Time point meaning: baseline pretreatment blood. Documented treatment: 15 Gy SBRT to primary tumor, nephrectomy 4 weeks later. Some clones are missing from TCRdb's copy, which holds only in-frame ones; the method was immunoSEQ multiplex PCR. In the table there are some 150,000 clones, around 78% of which are singletons. The sample here was blood, taken from a patient whose treatment included radiotherapy and nephrectomy. The receptors were gathered from a woman aged 45-59 years with renal cell carcinoma.

The chain couples TRBV15 to TRBJ1-5, with 7 positions matching TRBD1. With 2 bases clipped from V and 3 bases from J, the junction kept 7 bases outside the gene matches. The CDR3 sequence is 16 residues long. Germline CDR1 LNHNV, CDR2 YYDKDF (reference sequence). The CDR3 coding sequence is TGTGCCACCAGCAGAAGGGGCAGGGGGAACAATCAGCCCCAGCATTTT. As protein: CATSRRGRGNNQPQHF.

This clone was seen a few times. V is TRBV29-1 and J is TRBJ2-1; D gene ambiguous. Trimming took off 7 bases at V and 2 bases at J, with 9 bases between the two ends. CDR3 length equals 12 residues. Germline assignment: CDR1 SQVTM and CDR2 ANQGSEA. CDR3 nucleotides: TGCAGCGGGGCGATGGCCTACAATGAGCAGTTCTTC. As protein: CSGAMAYNEQFF.

This clone was observed a handful of times. This rearrangement joins TRBV6-5 to TRBJ1-2; D remains ambiguous. V was shortened by 7 bases and J by 10 bases, with 13 bases between the two germline ends. The CDR3 runs 11 residues. CDR1 is MNHEY and CDR2 is SVGAGI in the germline V gene. DNA for the CDR3: TGTGCCAGCACGAAAGGACGGGTCTACACCTTC. It translates to CASTKGRVYTF.

Here the CDR3 reads CASSYEVGVWRHF. CDR3 DNA sequence: TGTGCCAGCAGTTACGAGGTCGGAGTTTGGCGCCACTTT. V is TRBV6-6 and J is TRBJ1-6; D gene unclear. The germline CDR1 and CDR2 sequences are MNHNY and SVGAGI (reference sequence). Trimming left V 2 bases short and J 18 bases short, with 17 bases between. The CDR3 runs to 13 residues.

The V call is TRBV7-2, the J call TRBJ2-7, with D unresolved. CDR3 size: 13 residues. Trimming cost V 0 bases and J 4 bases, with 7 bases left between them. Germline CDR1 SGHTA, CDR2 FQGNSA. As DNA, the CDR3 is TGTGCCAGCAGCTTAGCTGGGTTGTACGAGCAGTACTTC. The encoded protein is CASSLAGLYEQYF.

The chain employs TRBV6-5 and TRBJ2-1; possible D gene TRBD1, 5 bases. In germline, CDR1 is MNHEY, CDR2 SVGAGI. The CDR3 covers 12 residues. Trimming took off 3 bases at V and 15 bases at J, with 15 bases between the two ends. CDR3 nucleotide sequence: TGTGCCAGCAGTTATCAGGGCCGCCCGCCGTTCTTC. As protein: CASSYQGRPPFF.

This clone was counted a single time. The chain uses TRBV9 and TRBJ2-7; TRBD1 agrees at 8 bases. The germline CDR1 and CDR2 sequences are SGDLS and YYNGEE. The V gene end was trimmed by 4 bases and the J gene end by 4 bases; junction bases not matched to a gene: 7. This CDR3 has 14 amino acids. Here the CDR3 DNA reads TGTGCCAGCAGCCCAAGGGACAGGACTTACGAGCAGTACTTC. It translates to CASSPRDRTYEQYF. Together with reference TRBV9 and TRBJ2-7, the CDR3 gives the full variable domain: DSGVTQTPKHLITATGQRVTLRCSPRSGDLSVYWYQQSLDQGLQFLIQYYNGEERAKGNILERFSAQQFPDLHSELNLSSLELGDSALYFCASSPRDRTYEQYFGPGTRLTVT.

This chain connects TRBV5-5 to TRBJ2-7; tentative D call: TRBD1 (6 bases). The CDR3 is 16 amino acids. Per germline, CDR1 SGHKS and CDR2 YYEKEE (reference sequence). V dropped 3 bases and J dropped 5 bases, with 21 bases sitting between them. CDR3 in amino acids: CASSSRQAPPPHEQYF. As DNA, the CDR3 is TGTGCCAGCAGCTCCCGACAGGCCCCCCCTCCACACGAGCAGTACTTC.

This chain links TRBV5-6 with TRBJ1-5; D is ambiguous. V was cut by 0 bases and J by 9 bases, with 10 bases left in between. CDR1 is SGHDT and CDR2 is YYEEEE in the germline V gene. This CDR3 spans 13 amino acids. The CDR3: CASSLGRGGPQHF. In nucleotides, the CDR3 is TGTGCCAGCAGCTTGGGGCGAGGAGGGCCCCAGCATTTT. Full variable domain (missing parts from reference TRBV5-6 and TRBJ1-5): DAGVTQSPTHLIKTRGQQVTLRCSPKSGHDTVSWYQQALGQGPQFIFQYYEEEERQRGNFPDRFSGHQFPNYSSELNVNALLLGDSALYLCASSLGRGGPQHFGDGTRLSIL.

This clone has a single count. This rearrangement joins TRBV2 to TRBJ2-5; D perhaps matches TRBD2 (5 bases). This CDR3 has 14 amino acids. Germline-derived CDR1 and CDR2 are SNHLY and FYNNEI. V lost 2 bases, J lost 1 base, and 8 bases lay in between. The CDR3 nucleotides read TGTGCCAGCAGTGAATCAAGCGGCCAAGAGACCCAGTACTTC. Amino acids: CASSESSGQETQYF.

The V and J genes are TRBV18 and TRBJ1-1; 8 bases fit TRBD1. The CDR3 runs to 14 residues. With V trimmed by 2 bases and J by 7 bases, 6 bases remained unmatched. The germline CDR1 and CDR2 sequences are KGHSH and LQKENI. CDR3 residues: CASSPGGGTGEAFF. CDR3 sequence (DNA): TGTGCCAGCTCACCAGGAGGAGGGACAGGTGAAGCTTTCTTT.

This clone has only a few counts. The gene calls are TRBV6-5 and TRBJ2-7; D gene unclear. Germline loops: CDR1 MNHEY, CDR2 SVGAGI. V lost 0 bases and J lost 4, with 10 bases in between. CDR3 length: 14 residues. CDR3 in amino acids: CASSYSTATYEQYF. CDR3 DNA sequence: TGTGCCAGCAGTTACTCGACGGCTACGTACGAGCAGTACTTC.

The chain couples TRBV11-3 to TRBJ2-3; D gene uncertain. CDR1 SGHNT and CDR2 YENEEA come from the germline V gene. This CDR3 spans 13 amino acids. Trimming left V 1 base short and J 3 bases short, with 5 bases between. The CDR3 is CASSLGLTDTQYF. The CDR3 nucleotides read TGTGCCAGCAGCTTAGGGCTGACAGATACGCAGTATTTT. Based on the CDR3 plus reference TRBV11-3 and TRBJ2-3, the full variable domain is EAGVVQSPRYKIIEKKQPVAFWCNPISGHNTLYWYLQNLGQGPELLIRYENEEAVDDSQLPKDRFSAERLKGVDSTLKIQPAELGDSAVYLCASSLGLTDTQYFGPGTRLTVL.

The chain recombines TRBV7-2 with TRBJ2-3; 8 nucleotides line up with TRBD2. Germline V gene data show CDR1 as SGHTA and CDR2 as FQGNSA. V was pared by 5 bases and J by 0 bases, with 4 bases of the junction left unmatched. This CDR3 contains 15 residues. CDR3 sequence: CASSPLAGSTDTQYF. DNA of the CDR3: TGTGCCAGCAGCCCGCTAGCGGGCAGCACAGATACGCAGTATTTT.

The gene calls are TRBV19 and TRBJ2-7, with 8 nucleotides matching TRBD1. The CDR3 is 16 residues long. Germline CDR1 and CDR2: LNHDA and SQIVND (reference sequence). V lost 3 bases and J lost 0; bases outside the gene matches: 7. CDR3 in amino acids: CASSISHRGISYEQYF. The CDR3 DNA follows: TGTGCCAGTAGTATTTCCCACAGGGGGATCTCCTACGAGCAGTACTTC. Full variable domain (rest looked up from reference TRBV19 and TRBJ2-7): DGGITQSPKYLFRKEGQNVTLSCEQNLNHDAMYWYRQDPGQGLRLIYYSQIVNDFQKGDIAEGYSVSREKKESFPLTVTSAQKNPTAFYLCASSISHRGISYEQYFGPGTRLTVT.

This chain connects TRBV10-1 to TRBJ2-2; 8 bases are a match to TRBD2. The germline V gene has CDR1 WNHNN and CDR2 SYGVQD (reference sequence). The CDR3 is 13 amino acids. J lost 1 base, V lost 8 bases, and 0 bases had no gene match. The CDR3 loop is CASREGNTGELFF. CDR3 DNA: TGCGCCAGCCGGGAGGGGAACACCGGGGAGCTGTTTTTT.

The rearrangement joins TRBV6-5 to TRBJ1-1; TRBD1 aligns across 8 bases. The CDR3 has 15 amino acids. Germline assignment: CDR1 MNHEY and CDR2 SVGAGI. After removal of 6 bases from V and 4 bases from J, the junction contained 10 bases not matched to a gene. This chain's CDR3 is CASREDRAGGTEAFF. In DNA form, the CDR3 reads TGTGCCAGCAGAGAGGACAGGGCTGGCGGCACTGAAGCTTTCTTT.

A remark on this clone: This sample includes further DNA sequences coding for the same CDR3. V and J are TRBV4-3 and TRBJ2-7, with a tentative D call TRBD1 (6 bases). The length of the CDR3 is 13 residues. V was clipped by 0 bases and J by 4 bases, with 7 bases between them. Germline-derived CDR1 and CDR2 are LGHNA and YSLEER. This CDR3 is CASSQDRGYEQYF. CDR3 sequence (DNA): TGCGCCAGCAGCCAAGACAGGGGTTACGAGCAGTACTTC.

The V gene is TRBV9, the J gene TRBJ1-1; D gene uncertain. CDR3 size: 13 residues. Germline CDR1 is SGDLS and CDR2 is YYNGEE. With 2 bases removed from V and 1 base from J, the gap between germline ends came to 6 bases. In DNA form, the CDR3 reads TGTGCCAGCAGCGTTCTCGAGAACACTGAAGCTTTCTTT. This codes for CASSVLENTEAFF.

The rearrangement uses TRBV6-5 and TRBJ1-4, with D perhaps matching TRBD1 (6 bases). The V gene lost 6 bases and the J gene lost 7 bases, with 9 bases spanning the gap. In germline, CDR1 is MNHEY, CDR2 SVGAGI. The CDR3 is made up of 12 amino acids. CDR3 coding DNA: TGTGCCAGCAGACAGGGCCGTGAAAAACTGTTTTTT. Its protein product is CASRQGREKLFF.

The rearrangement uses TRBV10-3 and TRBJ1-1, with TRBD1 as a possible D gene (5 bases). This CDR3 spans 13 amino acids. Germline CDR1 and CDR2: ENHRY and SYGVKD. V was trimmed by 2 bases and J by 1 base, leaving 5 bases between them. CDR3 bases: TGTGCCATCAGTGAGAGGGGGAACACTGAAGCTTTCTTT. It is translated as CAISERGNTEAFF.

For the CDR3, the DNA is TGTGCCAGCAGCTTAGGCTCGGCAGGACTTAATGAAAAACTGTTTTTT. Translating it yields CASSLGSAGLNEKLFF. The chain is built from TRBV13 and TRBJ1-4; D ambiguous. The V end was cut by 0 bases, the J end by 4 bases, with 12 bases between. CDR3 length: 16 residues. Germline-derived CDR1 and CDR2 are PRHDT and FYEKMQ (reference sequence).

This chain joins TRBV7-9 and TRBJ2-7; D may be TRBD1 (5 bases). The V gene lost 3 bases and the J gene lost 1 base, with 16 bases spanning the gap. CDR3 size: 16 residues. The germline V gene encodes CDR1 SEHNR and CDR2 FQNEAQ (reference sequence). CDR3 loop: CASSLGPTSGSYEQYF. The CDR3 nucleotides are TGTGCCAGCAGCTTGGGGCCGACCAGTGGTTCCTACGAGCAGTACTTC.

This chain connects TRBV30 to TRBJ2-5; 7 bases match TRBD2. The CDR3 is 13 residues long. V gave up 5 bases and J gave up 2 bases; unmatched junction bases: 5. The germline V gene has CDR1 GTSNPN and CDR2 SVGIG (reference sequence). CDR3 DNA: TGTGCCTGGGGAGCGGGGCCTCAAGAGACCCAGTACTTC. This sequence encodes CAWGAGPQETQYF.

The chain couples TRBV4-1 to TRBJ2-7; 9 positions agree with TRBD2. Germline CDR1 MGHRA, CDR2 YSYEKL. Germline trimming cut 1 base from V and 9 bases from J; bases unmatched to any gene: 10. The CDR3 contains 15 residues. CDR3 nucleotide sequence: TGCGCCAGCAGCCAAGGGCTAGCGGGGCCCTTGAGGCAGTACTTC. This sequence encodes CASSQGLAGPLRQYF.

The CDR3 sequence is CASSSAGTGSGANVLTF. The CDR3 bases are TGTGCCAGCAGCTCCGCTGGGACGGGGTCTGGGGCCAACGTCCTGACTTTC. The V and J genes are TRBV11-3 and TRBJ2-6; perhaps D is TRBD1 or TRBD2 (5 bases each). Trimming pared 4 bases from V and 1 base from J, leaving 14 bases between. The germline V gene has CDR1 SGHNT and CDR2 YENEEA. The CDR3 has 17 amino acids.